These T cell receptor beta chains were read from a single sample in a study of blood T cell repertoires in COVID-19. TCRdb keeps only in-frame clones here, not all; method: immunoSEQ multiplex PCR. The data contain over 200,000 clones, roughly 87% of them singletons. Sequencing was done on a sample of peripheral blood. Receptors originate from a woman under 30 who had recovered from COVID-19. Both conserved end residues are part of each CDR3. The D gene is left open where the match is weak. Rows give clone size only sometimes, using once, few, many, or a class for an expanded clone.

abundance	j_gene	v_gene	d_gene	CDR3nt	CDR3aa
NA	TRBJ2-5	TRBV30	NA	TGTGCCTGGCTACAGGCGGTAGAAGAGACCCAGTACTTC	CAWLQAVEETQYF
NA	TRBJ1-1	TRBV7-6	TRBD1	TGTGCCAGCAGCTTGACAGGGGAGGCTTTCTTT	CASSLTGEAFF
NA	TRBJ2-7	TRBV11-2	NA	TGTGCCAGCAGTCGTTTAGGCCGTAGCTTTTACGAGCAGTACTTC	CASSRLGRSFYEQYF
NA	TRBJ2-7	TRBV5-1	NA	TGCGCCAGCAGCTTGACTAGCTACGAGCAGTACTTC	CASSLTSYEQYF
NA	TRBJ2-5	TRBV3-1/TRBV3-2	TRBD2	TGTGCCAGCAGCCAATCTCTAACTAGCGGGAGGGCCGGAGTCCAAGAGACCCAGTACTTC	CASSQSLTSGRAGVQETQYF
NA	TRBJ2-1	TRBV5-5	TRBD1	TGTGCCAGCAGCTTGTTATTCTCGGGCAGGGGGTGGTACAATGAGCAGTTCTTC	CASSLLFSGRGWYNEQFF
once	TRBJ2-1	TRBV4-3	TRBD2	TGCGCCAGCAGCCAGGGTCTAGCGGGAGCCCTCAATGAGCAGTTCTTC	CASSQGLAGALNEQFF
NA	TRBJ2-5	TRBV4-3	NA	TGCGCCAGCAGCCAAGAATGGACTTACCAAGAGACCCAGTACTTC	CASSQEWTYQETQYF
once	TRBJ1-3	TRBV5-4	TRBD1	TGTGCCAGCAGCCAAATTGGACAGGGTCCTTCTGGAAACACCATATATTTT	CASSQIGQGPSGNTIYF
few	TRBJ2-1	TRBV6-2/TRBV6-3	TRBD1	TGTGCCAGCAGTTACCTGCCAGGGGGCTACAATGAGCAGTTCTTC	CASSYLPGGYNEQFF
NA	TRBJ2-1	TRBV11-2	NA	TGTGCCAGCGTAGCGGAAAGCTCCTACAATGAGCAGTTCTTC	CASVAESSYNEQFF
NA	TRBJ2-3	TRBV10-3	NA	TGTGCCATCAGTGCCCCCTCGGGTTTGGATACGCAGTATTTT	CAISAPSGLDTQYF
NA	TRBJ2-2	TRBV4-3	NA	TGCGCCAGCAGCCAAGAGGGCCGGGTGGGAGGTTCGGCCGGGGAGCTGTTTTTT	CASSQEGRVGGSAGELFF
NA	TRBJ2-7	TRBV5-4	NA	TGTGCCAGCAGCCCTTCCGGTCTCACCTACGAGCAGTACTTC	CASSPSGLTYEQYF
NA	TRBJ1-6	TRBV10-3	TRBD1	TGTGCCATCAGTGTGGCCGGGACAGCGGATTCACCCCTCCACTTT	CAISVAGTADSPLHF
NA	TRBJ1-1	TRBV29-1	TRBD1	TGCAGCGTTACAGGGGTCCTGAACACTGAAGCTTTCTTT	CSVTGVLNTEAFF
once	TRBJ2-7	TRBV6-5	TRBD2	TGTGCCAGCAGGCCCCAGGGACTAGCCTACGAGCAGTACTTC	CASRPQGLAYEQYF
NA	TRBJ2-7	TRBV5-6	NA	TGTGCCAGCAGCTTGGACAGTCCCTACGAGCAGTACTTC	CASSLDSPYEQYF
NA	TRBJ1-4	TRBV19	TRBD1	TGTGCCAGTAGTACAGGGACAGCAACTAATGAAAAACTGTTTTTT	CASSTGTATNEKLFF
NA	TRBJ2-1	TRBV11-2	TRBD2	TGTGCCAGCAGCTCGAGGACTAGCGGCTCCTACAATGAGCAGTTCTTC	CASSSRTSGSYNEQFF
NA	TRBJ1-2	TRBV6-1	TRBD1	TGTGCCAGCAGTGAACCCCCCGGACAGGGGAGTAACTATGGCTACACCTTC	CASSEPPGQGSNYGYTF
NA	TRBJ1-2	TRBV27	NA	TGTGCCAGCAGGGTTGTGTCTAGCCCCAACTATGGCTACACCTTC	CASRVVSSPNYGYTF
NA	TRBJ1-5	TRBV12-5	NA	TGTGCTAGCTCTTCGGGAGGGTCCAATCAGCCCCAGCATTTT	CASSSGGSNQPQHF
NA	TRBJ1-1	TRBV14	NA	TGTGCCAGCAGCCTAAATACGGGGGAAAGGGCTTTCTTT	CASSLNTGERAFF
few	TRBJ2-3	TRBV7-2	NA	TGTGCCAGCAGCTCCCAGGGGAGCACAGATACGCAGTATTTT	CASSSQGSTDTQYF
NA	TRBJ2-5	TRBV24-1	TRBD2	TGTGCCACCAGTAGAAGCGGGAGCGGAGAGACCCAGTACTTC	CATSRSGSGETQYF
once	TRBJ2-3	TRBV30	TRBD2	TGTGCCTGGAGTGGAGCGGGAGTAAGAGATACGCAGTATTTT	CAWSGAGVRDTQYF
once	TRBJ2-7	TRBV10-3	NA	TGTGCCATCAGGAGCCCAGGGGCCATTACCGAGCAGTACTTC	CAIRSPGAITEQYF
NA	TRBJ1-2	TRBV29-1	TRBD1	TGCAGCGTTCGCGGACAGGTGAACTATGGCTACACCTTC	CSVRGQVNYGYTF
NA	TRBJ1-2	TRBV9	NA	TGTGCCAGCAGCGTAGGAGGCGGTCGCTATGGCTACACCTTC	CASSVGGGRYGYTF
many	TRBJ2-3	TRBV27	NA	TGTGCCAGCAGTTTATCGAGAGGGGATACGCAGTATTTT	CASSLSRGDTQYF
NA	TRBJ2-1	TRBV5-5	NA	TGTGCCAGCAGCTTGGAGGGTAGCGGAAGCGTGGATGAGCAGTTCTTC	CASSLEGSGSVDEQFF
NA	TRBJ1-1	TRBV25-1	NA	TGTGCCAGCAGTGAATATAAAAACACTGAAGCTTTCTTT	CASSEYKNTEAFF
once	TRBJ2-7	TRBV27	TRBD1	TGTGCCAGCTTTTCCATTGCCGGGACAGGGGCCACCTACGAGCAGTACTTC	CASFSIAGTGATYEQYF
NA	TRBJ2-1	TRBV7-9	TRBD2	TGTGCCAGCAGCCTAACTCGGACTAGCGGCAATGAGCAGTTCTTC	CASSLTRTSGNEQFF
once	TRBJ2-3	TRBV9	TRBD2	TGTGCCAGCATCCGGGGTTGCGGGAGGGCCGGGATTAGCACAGATACGCAGTATTTT	CASIRGCGRAGISTDTQYF
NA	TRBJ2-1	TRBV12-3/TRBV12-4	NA	TGTGCCAGCAGTTCGGGGACTTATAATGAGCAGTTCTTC	CASSSGTYNEQFF
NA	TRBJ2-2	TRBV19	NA	TGTGCCAGTACCATCACCGGGGAGCTGTTTTTT	CASTITGELFF
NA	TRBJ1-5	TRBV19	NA	TGTGCCAGTAGTATGGGAGGGCAGCCCCAGCATTTT	CASSMGGQPQHF
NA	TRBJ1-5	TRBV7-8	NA	TGTGCCAGCAGCCCCGGGCCCAGGGGCAATCAGCCCCAGCATTTT	CASSPGPRGNQPQHF
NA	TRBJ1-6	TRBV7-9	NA	TGTGCCAGCAGCTTAGTTTTGACAAGCACTCACTATAATTCACCCCTCCACTTT	CASSLVLTSTHYNSPLHF
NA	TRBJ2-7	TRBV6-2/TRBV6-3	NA	TGTGCCAGCAGTGACGCTAGGGAGCAGTACTTC	CASSDAREQYF
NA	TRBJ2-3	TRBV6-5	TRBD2	TGTGCCAGCAGTTCTAGCGGGAGGGCAGATACGCAGTATTTT	CASSSSGRADTQYF
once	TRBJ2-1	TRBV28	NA	TGTGCCAGCAGTCCTGACAGGAGCTCCTACAATGAGCAGTTCTTC	CASSPDRSSYNEQFF
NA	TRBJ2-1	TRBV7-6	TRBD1	TGTGCCAGCAGCATCCGGGACAGGGATTCCAATGAGCAGTTCTTC	CASSIRDRDSNEQFF
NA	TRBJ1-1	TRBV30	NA	TGTGCCTGGAGTTGGACACAGGGCAGTATGGGGAACACTGAAGCTTTCTTT	CAWSWTQGSMGNTEAFF
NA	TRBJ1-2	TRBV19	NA	TGTGCCAGTAGTATCCGGGGGGGCTCGGATAACTATGGCTACACCTTC	CASSIRGGSDNYGYTF
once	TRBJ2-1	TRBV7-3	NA	TGTGCCAGCGAGAGGACAGTAGATATTTCGCCCGATGAGCAGTTCTTC	CASERTVDISPDEQFF
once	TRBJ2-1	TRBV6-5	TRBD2	TGTGCCAGCAGCCCGACTAGCGGGAGGGGTAATGAGCAGTTCTTC	CASSPTSGRGNEQFF